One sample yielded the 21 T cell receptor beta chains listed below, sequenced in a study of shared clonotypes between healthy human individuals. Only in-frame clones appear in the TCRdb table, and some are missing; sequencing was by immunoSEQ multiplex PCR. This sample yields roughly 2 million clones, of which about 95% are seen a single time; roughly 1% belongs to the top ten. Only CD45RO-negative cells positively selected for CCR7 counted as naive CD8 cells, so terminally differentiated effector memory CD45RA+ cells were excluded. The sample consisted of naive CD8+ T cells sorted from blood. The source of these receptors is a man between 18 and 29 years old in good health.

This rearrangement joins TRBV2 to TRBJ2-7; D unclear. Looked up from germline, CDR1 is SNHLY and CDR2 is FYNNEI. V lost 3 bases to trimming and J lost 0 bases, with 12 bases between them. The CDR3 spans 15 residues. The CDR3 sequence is CASSEETLPSYEQYF. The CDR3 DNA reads TGTGCCAGCAGTGAGGAGACACTGCCCTCCTACGAGCAGTACTTC.

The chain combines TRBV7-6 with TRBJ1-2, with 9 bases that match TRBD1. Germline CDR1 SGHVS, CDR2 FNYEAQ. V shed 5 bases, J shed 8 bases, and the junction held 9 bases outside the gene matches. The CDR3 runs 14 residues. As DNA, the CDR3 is TGTGCCAGCAGCCTGGACAGGGGCCTCGAGGGCTACACCTTC. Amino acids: CASSLDRGLEGYTF.

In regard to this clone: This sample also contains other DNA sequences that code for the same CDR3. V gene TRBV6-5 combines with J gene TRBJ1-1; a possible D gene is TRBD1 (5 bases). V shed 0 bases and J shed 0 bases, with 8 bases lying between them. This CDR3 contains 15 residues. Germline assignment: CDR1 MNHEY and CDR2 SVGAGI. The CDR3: CASSYSGRMNTEAFF. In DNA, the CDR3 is TGTGCCAGCAGTTACTCGGGACGGATGAACACTGAAGCTTTCTTT.

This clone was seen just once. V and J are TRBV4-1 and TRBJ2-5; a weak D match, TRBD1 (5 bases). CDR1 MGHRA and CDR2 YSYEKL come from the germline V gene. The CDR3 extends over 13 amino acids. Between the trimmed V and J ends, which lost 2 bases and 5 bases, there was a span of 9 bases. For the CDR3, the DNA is TGCGCCAGCAGCCAACTTCCAGGGGAGACCCAGTACTTC. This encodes CASSQLPGETQYF.

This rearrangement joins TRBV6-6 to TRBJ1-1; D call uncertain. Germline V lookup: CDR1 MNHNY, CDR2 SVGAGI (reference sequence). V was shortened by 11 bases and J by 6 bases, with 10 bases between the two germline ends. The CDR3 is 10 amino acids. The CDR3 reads CAAGSAEAFF. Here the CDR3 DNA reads TGTGCCGCCGGTAGTGCTGAAGCTTTCTTT.

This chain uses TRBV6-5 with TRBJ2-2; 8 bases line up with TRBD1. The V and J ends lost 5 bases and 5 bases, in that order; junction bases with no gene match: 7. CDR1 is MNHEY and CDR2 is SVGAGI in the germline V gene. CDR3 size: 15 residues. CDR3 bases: TGTGCCAGCAGTATTGGACAGGGAGGTACCGGGGAGCTGTTTTTT. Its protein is CASSIGQGGTGELFF.

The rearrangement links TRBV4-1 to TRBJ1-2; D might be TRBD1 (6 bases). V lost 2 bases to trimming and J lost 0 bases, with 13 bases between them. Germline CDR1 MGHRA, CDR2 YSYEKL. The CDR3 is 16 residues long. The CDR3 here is CASSQSQGFSNYGYTF. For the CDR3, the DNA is TGCGCCAGCAGCCAATCACAGGGCTTTTCTAACTATGGCTACACCTTC.

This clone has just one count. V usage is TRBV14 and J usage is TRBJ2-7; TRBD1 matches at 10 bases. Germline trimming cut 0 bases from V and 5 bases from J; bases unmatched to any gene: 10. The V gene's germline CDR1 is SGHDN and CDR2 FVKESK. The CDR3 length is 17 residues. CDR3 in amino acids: CASSQDPGTGVYHEQYF. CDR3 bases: TGTGCCAGCAGCCAAGACCCCGGGACAGGGGTTTACCACGAGCAGTACTTC.

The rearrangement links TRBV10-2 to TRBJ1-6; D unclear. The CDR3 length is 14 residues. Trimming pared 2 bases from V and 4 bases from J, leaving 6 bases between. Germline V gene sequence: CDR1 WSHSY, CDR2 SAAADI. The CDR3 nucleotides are TGCGCCAGCAGTGAGCCGGATTATAATTCACCCCTCCACTTT. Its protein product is CASSEPDYNSPLHF.

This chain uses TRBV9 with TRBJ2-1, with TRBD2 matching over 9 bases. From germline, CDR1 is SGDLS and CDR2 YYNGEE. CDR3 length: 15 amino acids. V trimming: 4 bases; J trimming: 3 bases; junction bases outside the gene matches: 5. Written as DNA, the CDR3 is TGTGCCAGCAGCTTCAGCGGGGGGAACTACAATGAGCAGTTCTTC. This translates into CASSFSGGNYNEQFF.

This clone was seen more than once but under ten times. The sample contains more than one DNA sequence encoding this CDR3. Written as DNA, the CDR3 is TGTGCCTGGAGTGTAGAAGGCAATCAGCCCCAGCATTTT. Its translation is CAWSVEGNQPQHF. The chain is built from TRBV30 and TRBJ1-5; D not resolved. CDR1 is GTSNPN and CDR2 is SVGIG in the germline V gene (reference sequence). V was cut by 0 bases and J by 2 bases, with 5 bases left in between. The CDR3 sequence is 13 residues long.

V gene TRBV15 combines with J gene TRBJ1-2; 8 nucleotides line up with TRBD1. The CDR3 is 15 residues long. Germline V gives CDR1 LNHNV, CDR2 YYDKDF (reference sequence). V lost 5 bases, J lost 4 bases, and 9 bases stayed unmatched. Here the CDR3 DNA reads TGTGCCACCAGCGACGGACAGGGCTTTAGCTATGGCTACACCTTC. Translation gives CATSDGQGFSYGYTF.

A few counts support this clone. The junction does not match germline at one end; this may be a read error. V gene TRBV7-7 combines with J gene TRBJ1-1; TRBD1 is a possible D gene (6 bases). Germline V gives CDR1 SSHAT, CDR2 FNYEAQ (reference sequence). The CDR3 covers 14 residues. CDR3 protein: CASSPVGGLAEAFF. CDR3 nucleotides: TGTGCTAGCAGCCCAGTGGGGGGCCTCGCTGAAGCTTTCTTT.

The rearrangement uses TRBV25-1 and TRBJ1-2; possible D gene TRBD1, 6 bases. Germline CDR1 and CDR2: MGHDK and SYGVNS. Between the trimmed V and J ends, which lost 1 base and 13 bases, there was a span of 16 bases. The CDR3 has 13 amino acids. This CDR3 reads CASSESVRTESTF. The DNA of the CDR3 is TGTGCCAGCAGTGAATCGGTCCGGACAGAAAGCACCTTC.

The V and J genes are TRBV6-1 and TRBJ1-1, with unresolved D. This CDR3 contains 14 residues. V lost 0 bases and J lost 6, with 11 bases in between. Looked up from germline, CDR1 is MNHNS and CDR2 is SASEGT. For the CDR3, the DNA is TGTGCCAGCAGTGAAGCGGACTTACCACCTGAAGCTTTCTTT. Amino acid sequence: CASSEADLPPEAFF.

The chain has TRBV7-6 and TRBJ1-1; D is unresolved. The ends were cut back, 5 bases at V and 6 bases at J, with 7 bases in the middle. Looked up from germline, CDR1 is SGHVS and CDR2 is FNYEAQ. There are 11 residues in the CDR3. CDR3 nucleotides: TGTGCCAGCAGCAGTACGGCTGAAGCTTTCTTT. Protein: CASSSTAEAFF.

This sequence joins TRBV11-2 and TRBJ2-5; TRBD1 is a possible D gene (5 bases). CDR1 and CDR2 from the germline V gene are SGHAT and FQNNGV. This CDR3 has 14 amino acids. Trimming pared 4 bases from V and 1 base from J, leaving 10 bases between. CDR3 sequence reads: CASSSRQLQETQYF. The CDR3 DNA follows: TGTGCCAGCAGCTCAAGACAGCTCCAAGAGACCCAGTACTTC.

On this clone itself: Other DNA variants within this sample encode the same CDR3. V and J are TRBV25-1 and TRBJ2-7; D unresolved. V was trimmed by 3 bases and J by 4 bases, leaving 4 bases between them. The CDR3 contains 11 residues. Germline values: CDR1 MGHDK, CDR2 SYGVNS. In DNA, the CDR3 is TGTGCCAGCAGTGATAGTTACGAGCAGTACTTC. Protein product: CASSDSYEQYF.

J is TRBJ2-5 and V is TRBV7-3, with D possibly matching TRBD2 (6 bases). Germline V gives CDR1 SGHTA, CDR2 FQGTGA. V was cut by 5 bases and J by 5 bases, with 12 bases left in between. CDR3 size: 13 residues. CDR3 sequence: CASSLVSGETQYF. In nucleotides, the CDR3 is TGTGCCAGCAGCCTAGTGAGCGGGGAGACCCAGTACTTC.

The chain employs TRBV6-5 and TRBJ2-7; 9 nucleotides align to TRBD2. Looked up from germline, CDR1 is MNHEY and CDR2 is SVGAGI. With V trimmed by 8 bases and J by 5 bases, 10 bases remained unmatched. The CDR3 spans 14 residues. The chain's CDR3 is CASSWREGYNEQYF. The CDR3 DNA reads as TGTGCCAGCTCTTGGCGGGAGGGGTACAACGAGCAGTACTTC.

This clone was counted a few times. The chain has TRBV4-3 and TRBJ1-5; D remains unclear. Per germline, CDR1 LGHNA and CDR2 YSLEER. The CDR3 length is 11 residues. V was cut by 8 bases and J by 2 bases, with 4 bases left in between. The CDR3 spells CASLGNQPQHF. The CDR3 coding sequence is TGCGCCAGCCTGGGCAATCAGCCCCAGCATTTT.